One sample yielded the 32 T cell receptor beta chains listed below, sequenced in a study of CD8 T cells in ankylosing spondylitis. In TCRdb, the 5' RACE reads were re-called with MiXCR into one record per CDR3 protein. Among about 250,000 distinct CDR3 sequences, over 15% were seen once, and the ten largest hold more than 25%. The sample consisted of blood, either unsorted or a sorted T cell fraction (not recorded which). The receptors stem from a male donor with ankylosing spondylitis or in good health (not recorded which).

The sample holds many counts of this clonotype. The V gene is TRBV9, the J gene TRBJ2-1; TRBD2 is a possible D gene (5 bases). The CDR3 is 15 residues long. In germline, CDR1 is SGDLS, CDR2 YYNGEE. V was clipped by 3 bases and J by 6 bases, with 16 bases between them. CDR3 sequence (DNA): TGTGCCAGCAGCGCTGGCCGAGACTACCGCAATGAGCAGTTCTTC. It encodes CASSAGRDYRNEQFF. The entire variable domain, with the rest obtained from reference TRBV9 and TRBJ2-1, is as follows: DSGVTQTPKHLITATGQRVTLRCSPRSGDLSVYWYQQSLDQGLQFLIQYYNGEERAKGNILERFSAQQFPDLHSELNLSSLELGDSALYFCASSAGRDYRNEQFFGPGTRLTVL.

This clonotype was seen only a few times. The chain couples TRBV4-1 to TRBJ2-1, with 11 nucleotides matching TRBD1. CDR1 and CDR2 (germline): MGHRA, YSYEKL. V shed 8 bases and J 7 bases; nucleotides not matched to a gene: 13. The CDR3 contains 16 residues. DNA for the CDR3: TGCGCCAGCGAAACGACGGACAGGGGGCTCGGTAATGAGCAGTTCTTC. Amino acids: CASETTDRGLGNEQFF.

To note about this clonotype: This sequence may be a read error, since a much larger clone differs from it by one base. The chain recombines TRBV29-1 with TRBJ2-3; D is ambiguous. CDR3 length equals 11 residues. Germline CDR1 reads SQVTM; CDR2 reads ANQGSEA. V shed 4 bases and J shed 1 base, with 3 bases lying between them. The CDR3 sequence is CSVVGTDTQYF. The CDR3 bases are TGCAGCGTTGTGGGCACAGATACGCAGTATTTT.

The chain employs TRBV29-1 and TRBJ2-7, with D hard to call. This CDR3 is 11 amino acids long. CDR1 is SQVTM, CDR2 ANQGSEA, per germline. Trimming removed 5 bases at V and 6 bases at J, with 11 bases between. CDR3 in amino acids: CSVIRMGEQYF. In DNA form, the CDR3 reads TGCAGCGTTATTAGGATGGGCGAGCAGTACTTC.

The chain is built from TRBV10-3 and TRBJ2-2; D is perhaps TRBD1 or TRBD2 (5 bases each). V lost 2 bases and J 7 bases, leaving 17 bases between the germline ends. CDR3 length: 16 amino acids. CDR1 and CDR2 from the germline V gene are ENHRY and SYGVKD. As DNA, the CDR3 is TGTGCCATCAGTGAGCCCGGGACCACACCCGGCGGGGAGCTGTTTTTT. Translated: CAISEPGTTPGGELFF.

The J gene is TRBJ2-2, the V gene TRBV11-2, with D hard to call. Germline-derived CDR1 and CDR2 are SGHAT and FQNNGV. V was shortened by 1 base and J by 2 bases, with 26 bases between the two germline ends. This CDR3 comprises 21 residues. The chain's CDR3 is CASSLVVFERGKATNTGELFF. The CDR3 DNA reads as TGTGCCAGCAGCTTAGTAGTGTTTGAGCGAGGAAAGGCTACAAACACCGGGGAGCTGTTTTTT.

This chain uses TRBV12-3 or TRBV12-4 with TRBJ2-6; 9 nucleotides agree with TRBD1. This CDR3 is built from 20 residues. V was pared by 5 bases and J by 0 bases, with 14 bases of the junction left unmatched. CDR3 DNA: TGTGCCAGCAGTCCCGGACAGGGGTTGTGGGACCGCTCTGGGGCCAACGTCCTGACTTTC. Its translation: CASSPGQGLWDRSGANVLTF.

The genes are TRBV27 and TRBJ2-7; no firm D call. Germline-derived CDR1 and CDR2 are MNHEY and SMNVEV (reference sequence). V was clipped by 3 bases and J by 0 bases, with 12 bases between them. CDR3 size: 15 residues. CDR3 protein: CASSLQQQPSYEQYF. The CDR3 DNA is TGTGCCAGCAGTTTGCAACAACAGCCCTCCTACGAGCAGTACTTC.

This clonotype has a handful of counts. J is TRBJ2-3 and V is TRBV29-1; D gene ambiguous. From germline, CDR1 is SQVTM and CDR2 ANQGSEA. V was pared by 6 bases and J by 2 bases, with 18 bases between. The CDR3 sequence is 15 residues long. DNA for the CDR3: TGCAGCGTCCCGGTGGTTTCGGCCGTCACAGATACGCAGTATTTT. This gives the protein CSVPVVSAVTDTQYF.

V and J are TRBV20-1 and TRBJ2-7; 9 bases fit TRBD2. Germline CDR1 is DFQATT and CDR2 is SNEGSKA (reference sequence). The CDR3 length is 14 residues. CDR3 in DNA: TGCAGGGCTTCCTTGGGCGGGAGGGCCGACGAGCAGTACTTC. Protein: CRASLGGRADEQYF.

The sample holds many counts of this clonotype. The chain is built from TRBV12-3 or TRBV12-4 and TRBJ2-7; tentative D call: TRBD2 (6 bases). The CDR3 runs 14 residues. V gave up 3 bases and J gave up 6 bases, with 15 bases separating them. CDR3 nucleotide sequence: TGTGCCAGCAGTTTTCGGGAGAGGGGCCTCGAGCAGTACTTC. The encoded protein is CASSFRERGLEQYF.

A few counts support this clonotype. The chain carries TRBV27 and TRBJ1-1; the D is unclear. From germline, CDR1 is MNHEY and CDR2 SMNVEV (reference sequence). V was clipped by 4 bases and J by 7 bases, with 7 bases between them. CDR3 length equals 11 residues. The CDR3 nucleotides are TGTGCCAGCAGTTATGCAGATGAAGCTTTCTTT. This encodes CASSYADEAFF.

This clonotype was counted between two and nine times. This sequence joins TRBV4-2 and TRBJ2-7; D is unclear. The CDR3 sequence is 14 residues long. Germline V lookup: CDR1 LGHNA, CDR2 YNFKEQ. Trimming removed 1 base from V and 4 bases from J, with 11 bases in between. The CDR3 region is CASSQAVDDYEQYF. The CDR3 bases are TGTGCCAGCAGCCAAGCAGTCGACGATTACGAGCAGTACTTC.

In this sample, this clonotype turned up a few times. V gene TRBV4-1 combines with J gene TRBJ2-1, with D perhaps matching TRBD2 (5 bases). Trimming pared 0 bases from V and 7 bases from J, leaving 19 bases between. Germline-derived CDR1 and CDR2 are MGHRA and YSYEKL. This CDR3 comprises 17 residues. The CDR3 region has the DNA TGCGCCAGCAGCCAAGATCCCGCGGGCCCCCAAAGGAATGAGCAGTTCTTC. Translated: CASSQDPAGPQRNEQFF.

This clonotype has a handful of counts. The chain carries TRBV20-1 and TRBJ2-7, with TRBD1 matching 11 bases. The CDR3 sequence is 17 residues long. The germline V gene has CDR1 DFQATT and CDR2 SNEGSKA (reference sequence). Unmatched junction bases numbered 7, after V lost 0 bases and J lost 0 bases. CDR3 DNA: TGCAGTGCTAGAGACCAGGGACAGGGGGTAACCTCCTACGAGCAGTACTTC. Its protein is CSARDQGQGVTSYEQYF.

V is TRBV5-1 and J is TRBJ2-7; D gene uncertain. Germline V lookup: CDR1 SGHRS, CDR2 YFSETQ. The CDR3 is 14 residues long. V lost 4 bases and J lost 0, with 11 bases in between. CDR3: CASSPESPSYEQYF. The DNA for the CDR3 is TGCGCCAGCAGCCCCGAGAGCCCCTCCTACGAGCAGTACTTC.

The chain uses TRBV20-1 and TRBJ2-7; D is undetermined. V gave up 5 bases and J gave up 1 base, with 12 bases separating them. The CDR3 covers 13 residues. In germline, CDR1 is DFQATT, CDR2 SNEGSKA (reference sequence). The CDR3 DNA reads TGCAGTGCTTGTGCAGGTGGATCCTACGAGCAGTACTTC. Its protein is CSACAGGSYEQYF.

This sequence joins TRBV29-1 and TRBJ2-7; TRBD2 agrees at 10 bases. Germline values: CDR1 SQVTM, CDR2 ANQGSEA. Trimming removed 4 bases from V and 0 bases from J; junction bases left unmatched: 6. The CDR3 loop spans 15 amino acids. CDR3 sequence reads: CSVVWLAGASYEQYF. DNA for the CDR3: TGCAGCGTTGTTTGGCTAGCGGGGGCCTCCTACGAGCAGTACTTC.

Here the CDR3 reads CSARTLGGGGQFF. The CDR3 DNA reads as TGCAGTGCTAGAACCCTCGGGGGGGGCGGGCAGTTCTTC. The chain joins TRBV20-1 to TRBJ2-1; 8 bases map to TRBD2. The V segment lost 2 bases and the J segment 12 bases; nucleotides outside the gene matches: 9. Germline loops: CDR1 DFQATT, CDR2 SNEGSKA (reference sequence). CDR3 length: 13 residues.

This clonotype turned up a few times. This chain joins TRBV15 and TRBJ1-4; no firm D call. The V gene lost 3 bases and the J gene lost 8 bases, with 19 bases spanning the gap. This CDR3 comprises 16 residues. The germline V gene encodes CDR1 LNHNV and CDR2 YYDKDF (reference sequence). Here the CDR3 reads CATSSGVETAIEKLFF. The CDR3 DNA reads as TGTGCCACCAGCAGTGGGGTCGAGACGGCGATAGAAAAACTGTTTTTT.

This clonotype has a handful of counts. CDR3 loop: CASSIIPGLAGRNEQYF. CDR3 coding DNA: TGCGCCAGCAGCATCATTCCGGGACTAGCGGGACGGAACGAGCAGTACTTC. This sequence joins TRBV5-1 and TRBJ2-7, with 13 bases fitting TRBD2. J gave up 5 bases and V 4 bases, and 12 bases lay outside the gene matches. The CDR3 has 17 amino acids. CDR1 is SGHRS and CDR2 is YFSETQ in the germline V gene.

This clonotype has more than one count but fewer than ten. The chain is built from TRBV7-2 and TRBJ2-7, with a tentative D call TRBD2 (5 bases). Germline CDR1 reads SGHTA; CDR2 reads FQGNSA. V was cut by 1 base and J by 2 bases, with 9 bases left in between. The CDR3 length is 14 residues. The CDR3 DNA sequence: TGTGCCAGCAGCTTAGTAGCGCTCACCTACGAGCAGTACTTC. Translation: CASSLVALTYEQYF.

This clonotype was recorded at least ten times. J is TRBJ2-3 and V is TRBV14, with D unclear. The ends were cut back, 0 bases at V and 4 bases at J, with 5 bases in the middle. Germline CDR1 is SGHDN and CDR2 is FVKESK. This CDR3 contains 13 residues. The CDR3 DNA sequence: TGTGCCAGCAGCCAAGAGATTGCAGATACGCAGTATTTT. It is translated as CASSQEIADTQYF.

The chain has TRBV27 and TRBJ2-6; D gene ambiguous. The germline CDR1 and CDR2 sequences are MNHEY and SMNVEV (reference sequence). CDR3 size: 15 residues. Deletions cut 5 bases from V and 0 bases from J, with 8 bases between. CDR3 sequence: CASSASYSGANVLTF. CDR3 in DNA: TGTGCCAGCAGTGCCAGTTACTCTGGGGCCAACGTCCTGACTTTC. The variable domain in full, with the rest retrieved from reference TRBV27 and TRBJ2-6, is EAQVTQNPRYLITVTGKKLTVTCSQNMNHEYMSWYRQDPGLGLRQIYYSMNVEVTDKGDVPEGYKVSRKEKRNFPLILESPSPNQTSLYFCASSASYSGANVLTFGAGSRLTVL.

The gene calls are TRBV15 and TRBJ2-3; the D gene could be TRBD1 or TRBD2 (5 bases each). Germline V gives CDR1 LNHNV, CDR2 YYDKDF (reference sequence). V shed 0 bases and J shed 9 bases, with 16 bases lying between them. The CDR3 runs to 15 residues. CDR3 amino acids: CATSRDGEGPTTQYF. The CDR3 DNA reads as TGTGCCACCAGCAGAGATGGAGAGGGACCCACAACGCAGTATTTT.

This clonotype occurred a few times. The genes are TRBV6-2 or TRBV6-3 and TRBJ2-2; weak D call: TRBD1 (5 bases). The CDR3 contains 13 residues. V gave up 8 bases and J gave up 4 bases, with 11 bases separating them. Germline loops: CDR1 MNHEY, CDR2 SVGEGT. The CDR3 DNA follows: TGTGCCAGCCAGGGCCTGGGCACCGGGGAGCTGTTTTTT. Translated: CASQGLGTGELFF.

This clonotype was counted a few times. CDR3 sequence: CASSPSLGLAGISPPQETQYF. The CDR3 DNA sequence: TGTGCCAGCAGCCCCTCGTTGGGACTAGCGGGAATAAGCCCCCCTCAAGAGACCCAGTACTTC. The chain uses TRBV3-1 and TRBJ2-5; 13 bases match TRBD2. J gave up 2 bases and V 4 bases, and 19 bases lay outside the gene matches. The CDR3 runs 21 residues. Germline V lookup: CDR1 LGHDT, CDR2 YNNKEL (reference sequence).

This clonotype was counted a few times. The chain joins TRBV19 to TRBJ1-1; D unclear. Per the germline V gene, CDR1 is LNHDA and CDR2 is SQIVND (reference sequence). This CDR3 is 13 amino acids long. V dropped 5 bases and J dropped 0 bases, with 7 bases sitting between them. CDR3 coding DNA: TGTGCCAGTAGTTACAGTATGAACACTGAAGCTTTCTTT. Its translation: CASSYSMNTEAFF.

The table lists this clonotype with many counts. The chain carries TRBV7-8 and TRBJ2-1; D is ambiguous. The V end was cut by 2 bases, the J end by 3 bases, with 5 bases between. Germline CDR1 is SGHVS and CDR2 is FQNEAQ. The CDR3 has 13 residues. CDR3 bases: TGTGCCAGCAGCTTAAGCAACTACAATGAGCAGTTCTTC. The encoded protein is CASSLSNYNEQFF.

This clonotype showed up many times. J is TRBJ1-3 and V is TRBV13, with D hard to call. The CDR3 length is 15 residues. The germline CDR1 and CDR2 sequences are PRHDT and FYEKMQ (reference sequence). Between the trimmed V and J ends, which lost 5 bases and 0 bases, there was a span of 11 bases. The CDR3 reads CASSTAGNSGNTIYF. The CDR3 DNA reads as TGTGCCAGCAGCACGGCCGGGAACTCTGGAAACACCATATATTTT.

This clonotype has just a few counts. The V call is TRBV4-3, the J call TRBJ1-4; D unclear. CDR1 is LGHNA, CDR2 YSLEER, per germline. This CDR3 contains 15 residues. Trimming left V 1 base short and J 5 bases short, with 11 bases between. The CDR3 bases are TGCGCCAGCAGCCAAGTCCCCAGGTTGAATGAAAAACTGTTTTTT. Residues: CASSQVPRLNEKLFF.

A few counts support this clonotype. The rearrangement links TRBV29-1 to TRBJ2-1; D not resolved. The CDR3 contains 12 residues. Germline V gene lookup returns CDR1 SQVTM and CDR2 ANQGSEA. Trimming removed 3 bases at V and 4 bases at J, with 7 bases between. CDR3 sequence reads: CSVELGYNEQFF. CDR3 in DNA: TGCAGCGTTGAGTTGGGGTACAATGAGCAGTTCTTC.